The subject of this entry is one TCR beta chain. This clonotype was recorded at least ten times. Its antigen target is currently unknown. Base-call qualities are not available, and no considerably larger clone is one nucleotide away. Measured from the cysteine to the phenylalanine, the CDR3 is 14 residues long. The DNA shown is the 42-base CDR3, in frame from base 1. The V and J ends are trimmed by 0 bases and 0 bases, leaving 6 bases between them. CDR1 and CDR2, per the germline V gene (reference sequence), are SGHKS and YYEKEE. The library relied on 5' RACE. The data were produced on a NextSeq 500. In the TCR library protocol, unique molecular identifiers were attached to individual cDNA molecules to correct for PCR bias and sequencing error. Both TCR alpha and beta chains were sequenced, and tight co-correlation was observed between alpha and beta sequence abundances in each sample. Regarding the original processing steps: Decombinator V4 was used to perform V gene, J gene and CDR3 annotation of TCR sequences. TCRs were defined as expanded if a significant change between any two time points was detected under a Poisson model with p below 0.0001. TCR abundances were normalised to the total number of TCRs sequenced in each sample and reported as counts per million. TRAV1-2 paired with TRAJ12, TRAJ20 or TRAJ33 defined MAIT TCRs, while TRAV10 paired with TRAJ18 defined iNKT TCRs. VDJdb, accessed on 1 November 2021, was searched for TCRs annotated for CMV, EBV and SARS-CoV-2, and TCRs annotated for more than one antigen were excluded. TCRdb reworked the public reads: Q25 trimming with fastp, MiXCR clone assembly, productive beta chains retained. Each CDR3 protein gets just one entry, which takes the most common genes and DNA from the rows behind it. TCRdb, not the original authors, processed these V and J calls. In this sample the table shows 25,000 to 35,000 distinct CDR3 sequences, around 6% of which occur a single time. The top ten constitute about 32% of the sample.

The data originate from a study of early T cells in non-severe SARS-CoV-2 infection (dated by TCRdb to about 2021). Broadly, across the study: Because TCR sequencing was done on bulk RNA from unsorted whole blood, the alpha and beta chains could not be paired.

Set within a cohort of healthcare workers in London, UK, this nested case-control study involved weekly PCR testing of nasopharyngeal swabs along with blood sampling. Healthcare workers were recruited during the week of the UK lockdown, between 23 and 31 March 2020, and followed weekly for up to about 16 weeks. The study at large found these results: VDJdb matching was skewed toward anti-spike CD8 responses and likely underestimated virus-specific expansions by missing private and CD4 specificities.

The sequencing used whole blood, collected at baseline. The source of this sequence is an adult who was a healthcare worker with PCR-confirmed SARS-CoV-2 infection or an uninfected control (not recorded which). The chain is made from TRBV5-5 and TRBJ1-1, with the identity of the D gene unclear. The CDR3 is CASSLGGVNTEAFF. In nucleotide form, the sequence is TGTGCCAGCAGCTTGGGCGGGGTGAACACTGAAGCTTTCTTT.